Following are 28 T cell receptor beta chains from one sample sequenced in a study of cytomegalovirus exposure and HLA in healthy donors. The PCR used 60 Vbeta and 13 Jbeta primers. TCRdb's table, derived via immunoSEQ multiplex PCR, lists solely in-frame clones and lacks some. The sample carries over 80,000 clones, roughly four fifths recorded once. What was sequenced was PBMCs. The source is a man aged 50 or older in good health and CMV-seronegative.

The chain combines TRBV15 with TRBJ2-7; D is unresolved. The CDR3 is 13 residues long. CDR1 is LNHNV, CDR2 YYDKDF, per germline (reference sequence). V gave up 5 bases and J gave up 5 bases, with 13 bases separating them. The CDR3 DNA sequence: TGTGCCACCAGCCGGCACCTAGTGGACGAGCAGTACTTC. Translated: CATSRHLVDEQYF. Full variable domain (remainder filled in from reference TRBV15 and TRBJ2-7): DAMVIQNPRYQVTQFGKPVTLSCSQTLNHNVMYWYQQKSSQAPKLLFHYYDKDFNNEADTPDNFQSRRPNTSFCFLDIRSPGLGDTAMYLCATSRHLVDEQYFGPGTRLTVT.

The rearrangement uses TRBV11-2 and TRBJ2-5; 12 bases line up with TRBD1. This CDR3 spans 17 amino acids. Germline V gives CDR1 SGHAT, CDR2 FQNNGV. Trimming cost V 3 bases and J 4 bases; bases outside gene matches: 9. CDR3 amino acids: CASSFNSGTGGAETQYF. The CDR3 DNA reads TGTGCCAGCAGCTTCAATTCCGGGACAGGGGGCGCAGAGACCCAGTACTTC.

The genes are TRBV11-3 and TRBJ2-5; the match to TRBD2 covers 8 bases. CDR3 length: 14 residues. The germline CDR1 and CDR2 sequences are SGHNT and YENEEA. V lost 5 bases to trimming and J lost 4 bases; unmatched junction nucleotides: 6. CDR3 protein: CASSAGLGGETQYF. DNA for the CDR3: TGTGCCAGCAGCGCGGGACTAGGGGGAGAGACCCAGTACTTC.

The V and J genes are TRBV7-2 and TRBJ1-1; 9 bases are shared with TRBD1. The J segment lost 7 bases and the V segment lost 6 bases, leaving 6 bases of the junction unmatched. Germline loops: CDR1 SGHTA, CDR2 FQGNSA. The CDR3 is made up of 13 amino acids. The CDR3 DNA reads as TGTGCCAGCAGTATGGACAGGGGACGTGAAGCTTTCTTT. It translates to CASSMDRGREAFF.

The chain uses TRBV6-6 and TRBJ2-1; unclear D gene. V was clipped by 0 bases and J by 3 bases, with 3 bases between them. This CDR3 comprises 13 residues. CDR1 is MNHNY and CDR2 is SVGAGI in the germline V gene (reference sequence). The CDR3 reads CASSYSSYNEQFF. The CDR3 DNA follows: TGTGCCAGCAGTTACTCGAGCTACAATGAGCAGTTCTTC.

The CDR3 sequence is CASSPGTSGSPDTQYF. CDR3 DNA: TGTGCCAGCTCACCGGGGACTAGCGGGAGTCCAGATACGCAGTATTTT. J is TRBJ2-3 and V is TRBV18; TRBD2 matches at 14 bases. V shed 3 bases, J shed 4 bases, and the junction held 3 bases outside the gene matches. The germline gives CDR1 KGHSH, CDR2 LQKENI. The CDR3 covers 16 residues.

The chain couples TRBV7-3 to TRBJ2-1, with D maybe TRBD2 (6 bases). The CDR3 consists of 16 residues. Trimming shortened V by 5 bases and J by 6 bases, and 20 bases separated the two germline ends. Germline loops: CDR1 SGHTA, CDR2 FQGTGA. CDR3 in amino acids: CASSPQGGVPINEQFF. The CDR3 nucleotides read TGTGCCAGCAGCCCCCAGGGCGGGGTGCCTATCAATGAGCAGTTCTTC.

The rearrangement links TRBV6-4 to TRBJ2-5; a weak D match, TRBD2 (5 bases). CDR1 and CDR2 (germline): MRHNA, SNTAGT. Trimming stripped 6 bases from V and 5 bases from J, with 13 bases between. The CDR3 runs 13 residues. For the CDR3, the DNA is TGTGCCAGCAGCGTGAGGGCTGGGGAGACCCAGTACTTC. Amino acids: CASSVRAGETQYF.

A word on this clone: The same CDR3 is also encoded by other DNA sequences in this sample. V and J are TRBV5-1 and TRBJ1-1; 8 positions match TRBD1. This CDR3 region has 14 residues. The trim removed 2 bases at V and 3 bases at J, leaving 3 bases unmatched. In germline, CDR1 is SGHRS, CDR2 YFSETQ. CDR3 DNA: TGCGCCAGCAGCTTAGGACAGGGTCACACTGAAGCTTTCTTT. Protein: CASSLGQGHTEAFF. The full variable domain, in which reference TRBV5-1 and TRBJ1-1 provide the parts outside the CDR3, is KAGVTQTPRYLIKTRGQQVTLSCSPISGHRSVSWYQQTPGQGLQFLFEYFSETQRNKGNFPGRFSGRQFSNSRSEMNVSTLELGDSALYLCASSLGQGHTEAFFGQGTRLTVV.

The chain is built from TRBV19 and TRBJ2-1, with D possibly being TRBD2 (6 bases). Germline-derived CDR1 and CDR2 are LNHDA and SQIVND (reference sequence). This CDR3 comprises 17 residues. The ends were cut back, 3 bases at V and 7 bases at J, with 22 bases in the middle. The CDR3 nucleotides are TGTGCCAGTAGTATGGATTGGCGGGAACCAAAAGGGAATGAGCAGTTCTTC. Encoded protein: CASSMDWREPKGNEQFF.

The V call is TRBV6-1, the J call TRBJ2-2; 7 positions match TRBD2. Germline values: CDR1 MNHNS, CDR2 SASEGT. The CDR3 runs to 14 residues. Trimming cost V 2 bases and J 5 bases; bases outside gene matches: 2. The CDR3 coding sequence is TGTGCCAGCAGTGAATGGGGGGGTACCGGGGAGCTGTTTTTT. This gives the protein CASSEWGGTGELFF.

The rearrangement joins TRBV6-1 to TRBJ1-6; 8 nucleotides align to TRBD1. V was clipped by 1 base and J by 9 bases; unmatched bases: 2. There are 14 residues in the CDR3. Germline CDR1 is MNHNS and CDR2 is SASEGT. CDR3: CASSEGQGLSPLHF. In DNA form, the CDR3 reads TGTGCCAGCAGTGAAGGACAGGGGCTTTCACCCCTCCACTTT.

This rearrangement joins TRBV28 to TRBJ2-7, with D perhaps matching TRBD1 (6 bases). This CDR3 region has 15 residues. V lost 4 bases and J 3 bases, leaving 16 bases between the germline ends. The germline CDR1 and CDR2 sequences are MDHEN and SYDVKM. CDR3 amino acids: CASSSMTGIIYEQYF. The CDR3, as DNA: TGTGCCAGCAGTTCGATGACAGGTATTATCTACGAGCAGTACTTC.

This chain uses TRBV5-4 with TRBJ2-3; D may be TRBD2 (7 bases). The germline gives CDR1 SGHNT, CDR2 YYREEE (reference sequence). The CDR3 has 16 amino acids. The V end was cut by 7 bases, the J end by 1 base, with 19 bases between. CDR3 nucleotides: TGTGCCAGCGCCGAGGGGGGGCGGGGCGGCACAGATACGCAGTATTTT. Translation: CASAEGGRGGTDTQYF.

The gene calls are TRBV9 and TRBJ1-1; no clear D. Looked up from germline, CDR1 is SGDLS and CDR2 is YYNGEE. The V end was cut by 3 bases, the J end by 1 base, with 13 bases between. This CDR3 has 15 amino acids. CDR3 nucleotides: TGTGCCAGCAGCGAGCAGACAATATCGAACACTGAAGCTTTCTTT. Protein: CASSEQTISNTEAFF.

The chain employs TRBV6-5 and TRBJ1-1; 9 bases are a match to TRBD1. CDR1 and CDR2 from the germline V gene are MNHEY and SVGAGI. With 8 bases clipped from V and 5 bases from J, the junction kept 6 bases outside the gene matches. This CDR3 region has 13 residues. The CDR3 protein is CASGGQGWTEAFF. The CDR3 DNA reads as TGTGCCAGCGGGGGACAGGGTTGGACTGAAGCTTTCTTT.

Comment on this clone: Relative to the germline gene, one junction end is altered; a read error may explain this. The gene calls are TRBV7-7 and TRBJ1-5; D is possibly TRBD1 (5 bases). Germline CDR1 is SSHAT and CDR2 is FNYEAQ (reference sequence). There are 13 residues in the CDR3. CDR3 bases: TGTGCTAGCAGCTTACAGGAAAATCAGCCCCAGCATTTT. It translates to CASSLQENQPQHF. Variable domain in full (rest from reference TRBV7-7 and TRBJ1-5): GAGVSQSPRYKVTKRGQDVTLRCDPISSHATLYWYQQALGQGPEFLTYFNYEAQPDKSGLPSDRFSAERPEGSISTLTIQRTEQRDSAMYRCASSLQENQPQHFGDGTRLSIL.

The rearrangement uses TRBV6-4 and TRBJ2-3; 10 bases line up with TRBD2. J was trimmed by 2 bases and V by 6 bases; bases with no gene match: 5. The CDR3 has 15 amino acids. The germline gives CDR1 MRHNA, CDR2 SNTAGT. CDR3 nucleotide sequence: TGTGCCAGCAGCGCACTAGCGGGGACCACAGATACGCAGTATTTT. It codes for CASSALAGTTDTQYF.

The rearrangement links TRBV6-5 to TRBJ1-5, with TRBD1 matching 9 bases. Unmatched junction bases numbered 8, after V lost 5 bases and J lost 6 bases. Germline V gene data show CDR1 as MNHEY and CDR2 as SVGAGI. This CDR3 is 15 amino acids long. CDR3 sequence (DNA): TGTGCCAGCAGTCTTGGACAGGGGTTAGGTCAGCCCCAGCATTTT. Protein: CASSLGQGLGQPQHF.

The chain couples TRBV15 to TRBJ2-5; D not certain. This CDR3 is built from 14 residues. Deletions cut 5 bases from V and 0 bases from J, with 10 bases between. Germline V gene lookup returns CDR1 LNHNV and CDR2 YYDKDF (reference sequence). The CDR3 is CATSPDLYQETQYF. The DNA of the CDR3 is TGTGCCACCAGCCCAGATTTGTACCAAGAGACCCAGTACTTC.

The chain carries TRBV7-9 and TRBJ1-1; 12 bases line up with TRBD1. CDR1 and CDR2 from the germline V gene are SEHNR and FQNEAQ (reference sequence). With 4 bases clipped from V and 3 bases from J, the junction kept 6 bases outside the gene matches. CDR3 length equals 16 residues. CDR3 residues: CASSSRDRGLHTEAFF. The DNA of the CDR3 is TGTGCCAGCAGCTCCCGGGACAGGGGGCTTCACACTGAAGCTTTCTTT.

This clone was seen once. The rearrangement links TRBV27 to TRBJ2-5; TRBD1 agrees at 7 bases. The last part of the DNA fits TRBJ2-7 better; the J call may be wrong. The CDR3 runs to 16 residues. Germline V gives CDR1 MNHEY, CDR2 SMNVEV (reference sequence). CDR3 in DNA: TGTGCCAGCAGCCCGCTCCAGGCAGGGGGCTCCTACGAGCAGTACTTC. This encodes CASSPLQAGGSYEQYF.

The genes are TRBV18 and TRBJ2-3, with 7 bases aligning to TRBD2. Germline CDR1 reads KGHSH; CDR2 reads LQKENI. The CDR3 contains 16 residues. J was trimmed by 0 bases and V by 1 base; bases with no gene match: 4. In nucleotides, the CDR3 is TGTGCCAGCTCACCACTTTCTAGCGGAAGCACAGATACGCAGTATTTT. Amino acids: CASSPLSSGSTDTQYF.

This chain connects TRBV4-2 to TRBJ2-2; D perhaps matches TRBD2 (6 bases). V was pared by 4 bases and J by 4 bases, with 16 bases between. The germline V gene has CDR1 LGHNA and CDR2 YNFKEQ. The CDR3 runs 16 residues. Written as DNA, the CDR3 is TGTGCCAGCAGCCCCCTAGGCGGGACGACCACCGGGGAGCTGTTTTTT. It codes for CASSPLGGTTTGELFF.

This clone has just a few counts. The CDR3 loop reads CASSSYLNEKLFF. The CDR3, as DNA: TGTGCCAGCAGCTCCTATCTGAATGAAAAACTGTTTTTT. The chain combines TRBV7-8 with TRBJ1-4, with D uncertain. CDR1 and CDR2 from the germline V gene are SGHVS and FQNEAQ. Trimming removed 4 bases from V and 5 bases from J, with 8 bases in between. This CDR3 has 13 amino acids.

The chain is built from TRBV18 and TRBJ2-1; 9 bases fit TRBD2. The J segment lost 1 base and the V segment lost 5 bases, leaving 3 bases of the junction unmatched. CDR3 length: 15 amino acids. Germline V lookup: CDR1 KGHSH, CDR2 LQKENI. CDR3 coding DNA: TGTGCCAGCTCATCGACTAGCGGTTCCTACAATGAGCAGTTCTTC. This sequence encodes CASSSTSGSYNEQFF.

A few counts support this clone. The chain's CDR3 is CASSLSWGDAPYEQYF. DNA for the CDR3: TGTGCCAGCAGTTTATCCTGGGGGGACGCCCCCTACGAGCAGTACTTC. The chain links TRBV27 to TRBJ2-7; tentative D call: TRBD2 (6 bases). From germline, CDR1 is MNHEY and CDR2 SMNVEV (reference sequence). The germline V and J ends were trimmed by 0 bases and 2 bases, with 14 bases remaining between them. The CDR3 extends over 16 amino acids.

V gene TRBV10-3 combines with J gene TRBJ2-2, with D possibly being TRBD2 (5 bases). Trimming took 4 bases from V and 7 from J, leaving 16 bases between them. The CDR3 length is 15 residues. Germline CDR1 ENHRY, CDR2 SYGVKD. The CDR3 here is CAISASMEAGGELFF. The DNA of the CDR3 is TGTGCCATCAGTGCCTCCATGGAGGCGGGCGGGGAGCTGTTTTTT.